Presented here are 11 T cell receptor beta chains from one specimen sequenced in a study of T cells after posttransplantation cyclophosphamide. Sequencing was performed with immunoSEQ multiplex PCR; in TCRdb, only in-frame clones are kept and a portion is missing. In the table there are thousands of clones, 95% to 98% of which are singletons. The sequencing input was naive CD8+ T cells sorted from PBMCs. These receptors all come from a woman under 40 in good health and a related stem cell transplant donor.

The chain recombines TRBV15 with TRBJ2-3, with D perhaps TRBD1 (6 bases). Germline assignment: CDR1 LNHNV and CDR2 YYDKDF (reference sequence). The germline V and J ends were trimmed by 7 bases and 5 bases, with 16 bases remaining between them. The CDR3 extends over 14 amino acids. The CDR3 region is CATKEMETGDTQYF. The CDR3, as DNA: TGTGCCACCAAAGAGATGGAGACAGGAGATACGCAGTATTTT.

This chain joins TRBV4-1 and TRBJ1-6; no definite D call. The CDR3 has 14 residues. The germline V gene encodes CDR1 MGHRA and CDR2 YSYEKL. Trimming pared 0 bases from V and 9 bases from J, leaving 9 bases between. CDR3 residues: CASSQDNSFSPLHF. In DNA form, the CDR3 reads TGCGCCAGCAGCCAAGACAACAGTTTTTCACCCCTCCACTTT.

This chain links TRBV4-1 with TRBJ1-2; 9 bases align to TRBD1. Losses at the gene ends were 1 base for V and 6 bases for J; bases not matched to a gene: 12. Germline-derived CDR1 and CDR2 are MGHRA and YSYEKL. The CDR3 consists of 17 residues. The CDR3 protein is CASSQGVGQGKYDGYTF. The CDR3 bases are TGCGCCAGCAGCCAAGGGGTTGGACAGGGGAAATATGATGGCTACACCTTC.

The sample holds one count of this clone. CDR3 in DNA: TGCGCCAGCAGCCGGGAGATGACCACAGATACGCAGTATTTT. Protein sequence: CASSREMTTDTQYF. V and J are TRBV4-1 and TRBJ2-3; the D gene is possibly TRBD2 (5 bases). Trimming removed 4 bases from V and 2 bases from J, with 10 bases in between. The CDR3 length is 14 residues. The germline V gene encodes CDR1 MGHRA and CDR2 YSYEKL.

The V gene is TRBV27, the J gene TRBJ1-1; D gene ambiguous. The V gene's germline CDR1 is MNHEY and CDR2 SMNVEV (reference sequence). The CDR3 covers 12 residues. The V and J ends lost 4 bases and 0 bases respectively, with 3 bases between them. The CDR3: CASSSVNTEAFF. Here the CDR3 DNA reads TGTGCCAGCAGTTCAGTGAACACTGAAGCTTTCTTT.

V usage is TRBV27 and J usage is TRBJ2-5; 7 nucleotides line up with TRBD1. Per germline, CDR1 MNHEY and CDR2 SMNVEV (reference sequence). Losses at the gene ends were 5 bases for V and 3 bases for J; bases not matched to a gene: 6. The CDR3 has 14 amino acids. The DNA of the CDR3 is TGTGCCAGCAGTCTTCTAGGACAGGAAGAGACCCAGTACTTC. The encoded protein is CASSLLGQEETQYF.

The chain carries TRBV4-1 and TRBJ2-7; 9 nucleotides line up with TRBD1. Germline CDR1 MGHRA, CDR2 YSYEKL. Germline trimming cut 5 bases from V and 4 bases from J; bases unmatched to any gene: 9. This CDR3 is built from 15 residues. The CDR3 region is CASSGIQGAGYEQYF. CDR3 in DNA: TGCGCCAGCAGCGGGATACAGGGGGCCGGGTACGAGCAGTACTTC.

The chain links TRBV7-9 to TRBJ1-5; 8 positions match TRBD1. This CDR3 is built from 14 residues. The ends lost 5 bases at V and 2 bases at J; junction bases unmatched: 2. Per germline, CDR1 SEHNR and CDR2 FQNEAQ (reference sequence). The DNA for the CDR3 is TGTGCCAGCAGCCCGACAGGGGGCAATCAGCCCCAGCATTTT. Translated, it gives CASSPTGGNQPQHF.

The J gene is TRBJ2-3, the V gene TRBV2; D is uncertain. The CDR3 totals 11 residues. Trimming took off 5 bases at V and 3 bases at J, with 3 bases between the two ends. CDR1 SNHLY and CDR2 FYNNEI come from the germline V gene. The CDR3 sequence: CASSLTDTQYF. CDR3 sequence (DNA): TGTGCCAGCAGTCTTACAGATACGCAGTATTTT. Looking up the rest from reference TRBV2 and TRBJ2-3 gives the full variable domain: EPEVTQTPSHQVTQMGQEVILRCVPISNHLYFYWYRQILGQKVEFLVSFYNNEISEKSEIFDDQFSVERPDGSNFTLKIRSTKLEDSAMYFCASSLTDTQYFGPGTRLTVL.

V usage is TRBV10-3 and J usage is TRBJ2-1, with TRBD2 identical over 9 bases. The germline V gene has CDR1 ENHRY and CDR2 SYGVKD. V trimming: 4 bases; J trimming: 7 bases; junction bases outside the gene matches: 17. This CDR3 spans 18 amino acids. CDR3 loop: CAISGTGLAGATQNEQFF. CDR3 nucleotides: TGTGCCATCAGTGGGACCGGGTTAGCGGGGGCAACCCAGAATGAGCAGTTCTTC.

The chain carries TRBV27 and TRBJ2-5; 8 bases agree with TRBD1. The DNA end is a closer match to TRBJ2-7, so the J assignment may be wrong. The germline gives CDR1 MNHEY, CDR2 SMNVEV (reference sequence). The CDR3 totals 15 residues. The chain's CDR3 is CASSLVRGRFNEQYF. CDR3 nucleotide sequence: TGTGCCAGCAGTTTAGTCAGGGGGCGCTTTAACGAGCAGTACTTC.